What follows describes a single T cell receptor (beta chain). The data belong to a study of technical replicates of blood from four donors. Only in-frame clones appear in the TCRdb table, and some are missing; sequencing was by immunoSEQ multiplex PCR. The repertoire holds 75,000 to 85,000 clones, with roughly 77% as singletons. The V segment lost 3 bases and the J segment 4 bases; nucleotides outside the gene matches: 8. The CDR3 is 15 residues long. Germline V gene sequence: CDR1 SGHNT, CDR2 YYREEE (reference sequence). This receptor was obtained from a human donor in good health. Some clones in this sample may be carry-over from other donors' samples. The specimen sequenced was PBMCs. The rearrangement uses TRBV5-4 and TRBJ1-1; 8 bases align to TRBD1. CDR3 in amino acids: CASSSGPGGTTEAFF. CDR3 bases: TGTGCCAGCAGCTCGGGACCAGGGGGCACCACTGAAGCTTTCTTT.